The T cell receptor beta chain described here comes from a study of PD-L1 blockade in urothelial cancer. Across the study: The study recovered a median of 141,255 T cells per blood sample.

Assay used: immunoSEQ multiplex PCR; TCRdb lists only in-frame clones, some missing. The repertoire consists of under 50,000 clones, with roughly 80% occurring once and the leading ten covering roughly 1.9%. Documented time point: pretreatment peripheral blood. This CDR3 region has 13 residues. V lost 4 bases to trimming and J lost 4 bases, with 9 bases between them. Germline values: CDR1 SGDLS, CDR2 YYNGEE. The sequenced sample was PBMCs, obtained around atezolizumab (anti-PD-L1) treatment. This TCR came from a man between 45 and 60 years old with urothelial cancer. The chain recombines TRBV9 with TRBJ2-1, with D perhaps matching TRBD2 (6 bases). DNA of the CDR3: TGTGCCAGCAGCAGGGACTTATACAATGAGCAGTTCTTC. This gives the protein CASSRDLYNEQFF.